The 19 T cell receptor beta chains listed next were all sequenced from one sample in a study of siplizumab effects on memory and regulatory T cells. The repertoire was sequenced with immunoSEQ multiplex PCR; TCRdb's copy has only in-frame clones and lacks some. Of approximately 100,000 clones listed, under 95% are singletons. Sequencing used Tregs sorted from blood. All receptors derive from a human donor in good health.

The rearrangement uses TRBV14 and TRBJ2-3, with 7 positions matching TRBD1. The CDR3 covers 15 residues. Germline CDR1 SGHDN, CDR2 FVKESK. With 4 bases clipped from V and 0 bases from J, the junction kept 4 bases outside the gene matches. The CDR3 region is CASSRRDSSTDTQYF. CDR3 DNA: TGTGCCAGCAGCCGCAGGGACAGCAGCACAGATACGCAGTATTTT.

The rearrangement joins TRBV5-6 to TRBJ1-2; possibly TRBD1 for D (6 bases). The CDR3 is 13 residues long. Germline V gene lookup returns CDR1 SGHDT and CDR2 YYEEEE. The ends were cut back, 6 bases at V and 3 bases at J, with 12 bases in the middle. The DNA for the CDR3 is TGTGCCAGCATAACCAGGGGCCACTATGGCTACACCTTC. Translation gives CASITRGHYGYTF.

The chain couples TRBV5-6 to TRBJ2-3; 9 positions match TRBD2. CDR1 SGHDT and CDR2 YYEEEE come from the germline V gene. The CDR3 length is 16 residues. Trimming cost V 2 bases and J 6 bases; bases outside gene matches: 10. This chain's CDR3 is CASSLRGGRVQDTQYF. The CDR3 coding sequence is TGTGCCAGCAGCTTAAGAGGCGGGAGGGTCCAGGATACGCAGTATTTT.

CDR3 sequence (DNA): TGTGCCAGCATAGGTTCGCTCCTTAGCACAGATACGCAGTATTTT. Translating gives CASIGSLLSTDTQYF. This rearrangement joins TRBV6-6 to TRBJ2-3; D is undetermined. The CDR3 sequence is 15 residues long. CDR1 is MNHNY and CDR2 is SVGAGI in the germline V gene (reference sequence). Trimming cost V 7 bases and J 0 bases, with 14 bases left between them.

The chain is built from TRBV4-2 and TRBJ2-5; D ambiguous. Trimming removed 3 bases at V and 4 bases at J, with 12 bases between. The CDR3 is 14 residues long. Germline V gives CDR1 LGHNA, CDR2 YNFKEQ. The DNA for the CDR3 is TGTGCCAGCAGCCAGGATAACAAAGGAGAGACCCAGTACTTC. Its translation: CASSQDNKGETQYF.

The chain carries TRBV27 and TRBJ2-5, with TRBD2 matching over 14 bases. CDR3 length equals 13 residues. Trimming at V came to 6 bases and at J to 9 bases, leaving 3 bases not matched to a gene. Germline V gene data show CDR1 as MNHEY and CDR2 as SMNVEV (reference sequence). The CDR3 reads CASRGLAGVAQYF. CDR3 nucleotide sequence: TGTGCCAGCAGGGGACTAGCGGGAGTGGCCCAGTACTTC.

The V call is TRBV18, the J call TRBJ2-7, with unresolved D. V lost 3 bases and J lost 4, with 10 bases in between. The CDR3 has 13 amino acids. Germline-derived CDR1 and CDR2 are KGHSH and LQKENI. For the CDR3, the DNA is TGTGCCAGCTCACCCGGTAGGGATTACGAGCAGTACTTC. This gives the protein CASSPGRDYEQYF.

The chain combines TRBV5-1 with TRBJ2-3; the D gene could be TRBD1 or TRBD2 (6 bases each). V lost 0 bases, J lost 1 base, and 9 bases lay in between. The germline CDR1 and CDR2 sequences are SGHRS and YFSETQ. The CDR3 is 15 residues long. In DNA form, the CDR3 reads TGCGCCAGCAGCTTGGCCGGGGGCCGCACAGATACGCAGTATTTT. Amino acid sequence: CASSLAGGRTDTQYF. Looking up the rest from reference TRBV5-1 and TRBJ2-3 gives the full variable domain: KAGVTQTPRYLIKTRGQQVTLSCSPISGHRSVSWYQQTPGQGLQFLFEYFSETQRNKGNFPGRFSGRQFSNSRSEMNVSTLELGDSALYLCASSLAGGRTDTQYFGPGTRLTVL.

The V call is TRBV6-1, the J call TRBJ1-5; tentatively, D is TRBD1 (5 bases). Deletions cut 1 base from V and 2 bases from J, with 15 bases between. The CDR3 has 17 residues. In germline, CDR1 is MNHNS, CDR2 SASEGT. Here the CDR3 reads CASSEEGSRVRNQPQHF. CDR3 DNA: TGTGCCAGCAGTGAAGAGGGAAGCAGGGTACGCAATCAGCCCCAGCATTTT.

This clone appeared once. The DNA for the CDR3 is TGTGCCAGCAGTGAATCGGGACAGGGTTGGGAAAAACTGTTTTTT. It codes for CASSESGQGWEKLFF. The chain joins TRBV25-1 to TRBJ1-4, with 9 nucleotides matching TRBD1. The J segment lost 8 bases and the V segment lost 1 base, leaving 5 bases of the junction unmatched. CDR3 length equals 15 residues. Germline-derived CDR1 and CDR2 are MGHDK and SYGVNS.

The gene calls are TRBV7-8 and TRBJ1-1, with D perhaps TRBD1 (6 bases). CDR3 size: 18 residues. From germline, CDR1 is SGHVS and CDR2 FQNEAQ. Trimming removed 2 bases from V and 1 base from J, with 20 bases in between. The CDR3 reads CASSLPDDRTLKNTEAFF. CDR3 DNA sequence: TGTGCCAGCAGCTTACCCGACGACAGGACCTTGAAGAACACTGAAGCTTTCTTT.

V is TRBV12-5 and J is TRBJ2-3; D unresolved. V was clipped by 7 bases and J by 5 bases, with 25 bases between them. The CDR3 has 17 residues. Germline values: CDR1 LGHNT, CDR2 FRNRAP. The DNA for the CDR3 is TGTGCTAGTGCTAAACCGCCGCGTGACTTGTTAGGAGATACGCAGTATTTT. The encoded protein is CASAKPPRDLLGDTQYF.

The V gene is TRBV9, the J gene TRBJ2-1; D not certain. The V gene lost 1 base and the J gene lost 0 bases, with 5 bases spanning the gap. Looked up from germline, CDR1 is SGDLS and CDR2 is YYNGEE. There are 14 residues in the CDR3. DNA of the CDR3: TGTGCCAGCAGCGTATGGAGCTCCTACAATGAGCAGTTCTTC. Its protein is CASSVWSSYNEQFF.

The chain has TRBV4-1 and TRBJ2-2, with 12 positions matching TRBD2. Germline loops: CDR1 MGHRA, CDR2 YSYEKL. V was pared by 8 bases and J by 4 bases, with 11 bases of the junction left unmatched. This CDR3 comprises 17 residues. CDR3 nucleotide sequence: TGCGCCAGCTCCAAAGAGCCGGGACTAGCGGGCACCGGGGAGCTGTTTTTT. Protein product: CASSKEPGLAGTGELFF.

This chain connects TRBV5-4 to TRBJ1-2, with 9 positions matching TRBD1. With 4 bases clipped from V and 6 bases from J, the junction kept 4 bases outside the gene matches. Per germline, CDR1 SGHNT and CDR2 YYREEE (reference sequence). This CDR3 spans 13 amino acids. The CDR3 loop reads CASSLGQGNGYTF. CDR3 sequence (DNA): TGTGCCAGCAGCCTGGGACAGGGCAATGGCTACACCTTC.

The V gene is TRBV6-5, the J gene TRBJ1-5, with no clear D. The germline gives CDR1 MNHEY, CDR2 SVGAGI. CDR3 length: 13 residues. V shed 0 bases and J shed 7 bases, with 7 bases lying between them. In DNA form, the CDR3 reads TGTGCCAGCAGTTACTCGAGGGAGCAGCCCCAGCATTTT. As protein: CASSYSREQPQHF.

This chain joins TRBV12-5 and TRBJ1-1, with 9 nucleotides matching TRBD1. Losses at the gene ends were 6 bases for V and 10 bases for J; bases not matched to a gene: 18. Germline V gene data show CDR1 as LGHNT and CDR2 as FRNRAP. CDR3 size: 16 residues. The CDR3 region is CASGPARTGAPAAAFF. For the CDR3, the DNA is TGTGCTAGTGGGCCTGCTCGGACAGGGGCCCCTGCAGCAGCTTTCTTT.

This rearrangement joins TRBV18 to TRBJ1-3; 8 bases fit TRBD1. V was pared by 5 bases and J by 0 bases, with 6 bases of the junction left unmatched. This CDR3 region has 16 residues. The germline V gene encodes CDR1 KGHSH and CDR2 LQKENI. Here the CDR3 DNA reads TGTGCCAGCTCAAATCGGACAGGGCTCTCTGGAAACACCATATATTTT. It translates to CASSNRTGLSGNTIYF.

This chain joins TRBV7-8 and TRBJ2-7, with a weak D call TRBD1 (6 bases). CDR3 length: 16 residues. Trimming took off 1 base at V and 3 bases at J, with 16 bases between the two ends. Germline values: CDR1 SGHVS, CDR2 FQNEAQ. The CDR3 here is CASSLGLPGDNYEQYF. The CDR3 region has the DNA TGTGCCAGCAGCTTAGGTCTGCCAGGGGATAACTACGAGCAGTACTTC.